The rows below give T cell receptor beta chains drawn from one sample of a study of blood T cell repertoires in COVID-19. Assay used: immunoSEQ multiplex PCR; TCRdb lists only in-frame clones, some missing. The repertoire holds about 220,000 clones, with approximately 85% as singletons. Sequenced: peripheral blood. These receptors were obtained from a woman aged 70 to 79 with COVID-19, enrolled during active disease. Each CDR3 is given with its conserved first and last residue. The order of the fields is V gene, D gene, CDR3 length, clone size, J gene, CDR3 protein, CDR3 DNA. D genes are given only for firm matches. Only part of the rows carry a size: once, few, many, or a class if the clone is expanded.

v_call: TRBV3-1/TRBV3-2
d_call: TRBD2
cdr3_length: 18
clone_size: few
j_call: TRBJ2-6
cdr3_aa: CASSQQASGVSGANVLTF
cdr3_nt: TGTGCCAGCAGCCAACAGGCTAGCGGAGTCTCTGGGGCCAACGTCCTGACTTTC

v_call: TRBV18
d_call: .
cdr3_length: 17
clone_size: .
j_call: TRBJ1-1
cdr3_aa: CASSSSQGPSWGTEAFF
cdr3_nt: TGTGCCAGCTCCTCCAGTCAGGGCCCCTCATGGGGCACTGAAGCTTTCTTT

v_call: TRBV12-3/TRBV12-4
d_call: .
cdr3_length: 11
clone_size: .
j_call: TRBJ2-7
cdr3_aa: CASGRGYEQYF
cdr3_nt: TGTGCCAGCGGGAGGGGGTACGAGCAGTACTTC

v_call: TRBV5-6
d_call: .
cdr3_length: 14
clone_size: .
j_call: TRBJ2-5
cdr3_aa: CASSSRLIQETQYF
cdr3_nt: TGTGCCAGCAGCTCCCGACTGATCCAAGAGACCCAGTACTTC

v_call: TRBV19
d_call: .
cdr3_length: 13
clone_size: .
j_call: TRBJ2-3
cdr3_aa: CASSIDPTGTQYF
cdr3_nt: TGTGCCAGTAGTATAGATCCTACAGGTACGCAGTATTTT

v_call: TRBV4-1
d_call: TRBD1
cdr3_length: 15
clone_size: .
j_call: TRBJ2-7
cdr3_aa: CASSLLTGGAYEQYF
cdr3_nt: TGCGCCAGCAGCCTCTTGACAGGGGGCGCCTACGAGCAGTACTTC

v_call: TRBV19
d_call: TRBD2
cdr3_length: 15
clone_size: .
j_call: TRBJ2-7
cdr3_aa: CASSGTSGGSYEQYF
cdr3_nt: TGTGCCAGTAGTGGGACTAGCGGGGGATCCTACGAGCAGTACTTC

v_call: TRBV4-3
d_call: .
cdr3_length: 14
clone_size: .
j_call: TRBJ2-2
cdr3_aa: CASSQGGATGELFF
cdr3_nt: TGCGCCAGCAGCCAGGGTGGGGCCACCGGGGAGCTGTTTTTT

v_call: TRBV5-1
d_call: TRBD2
cdr3_length: 16
clone_size: .
j_call: TRBJ2-3
cdr3_aa: CASSLAGGPKTDTQYF
cdr3_nt: TGCGCCAGCAGTTTAGCGGGAGGGCCGAAGACAGATACGCAGTATTTT

v_call: TRBV9
d_call: TRBD2
cdr3_length: 16
clone_size: .
j_call: TRBJ2-5
cdr3_aa: CASSAGLAGRQETQYF
cdr3_nt: TGTGCCAGCAGCGCAGGACTAGCGGGCCGCCAAGAGACCCAGTACTTC

v_call: TRBV5-1
d_call: TRBD2
cdr3_length: 16
clone_size: .
j_call: TRBJ2-3
cdr3_aa: CASSDGLAVSTDTQYF
cdr3_nt: TGCGCCAGCAGCGACGGACTAGCGGTTAGCACAGATACGCAGTATTTT

v_call: TRBV5-4
d_call: .
cdr3_length: 14
clone_size: .
j_call: TRBJ2-1
cdr3_aa: CASSIRGAYNEQFF
cdr3_nt: TGTGCCAGCAGTATCCGGGGAGCCTACAATGAGCAGTTCTTC

v_call: TRBV18
d_call: TRBD1
cdr3_length: 15
clone_size: .
j_call: TRBJ1-1
cdr3_aa: CASSQGAGMNTEAFF
cdr3_nt: TGTGCCAGCTCGCAGGGGGCGGGGATGAACACTGAAGCTTTCTTT

v_call: TRBV7-2
d_call: .
cdr3_length: 14
clone_size: .
j_call: TRBJ1-1
cdr3_aa: CASSLRPRLTEAFF
cdr3_nt: TGTGCCAGCAGCTTACGCCCGAGACTCACTGAAGCTTTCTTT

v_call: TRBV19
d_call: .
cdr3_length: 12
clone_size: .
j_call: TRBJ1-1
cdr3_aa: CASSMVSGKAFF
cdr3_nt: TGTGCCAGTAGTATGGTCTCCGGGAAGGCTTTCTTT

v_call: TRBV7-8
d_call: .
cdr3_length: 13
clone_size: .
j_call: TRBJ2-5
cdr3_aa: CASSSGYQETQYF
cdr3_nt: TGTGCCAGCAGCTCAGGATACCAAGAGACCCAGTACTTC

v_call: TRBV2
d_call: .
cdr3_length: 13
clone_size: .
j_call: TRBJ2-6
cdr3_aa: CASTMDSSNVLTF
cdr3_nt: TGTGCCAGCACGATGGACAGCTCAAACGTCCTGACTTTC

v_call: TRBV7-8
d_call: TRBD1
cdr3_length: 14
clone_size: .
j_call: TRBJ1-3
cdr3_aa: CASSLGTVGNTIYF
cdr3_nt: TGTGCCAGCAGCCTTGGGACAGTAGGAAACACCATATATTTT

v_call: TRBV19
d_call: TRBD1
cdr3_length: 14
clone_size: .
j_call: TRBJ2-7
cdr3_aa: CASSPRDSFYEQYF
cdr3_nt: TGTGCCAGTAGCCCACGGGACAGTTTCTACGAGCAGTACTTC

v_call: TRBV7-9
d_call: TRBD2
cdr3_length: 16
clone_size: few
j_call: TRBJ2-3
cdr3_aa: CASSLLLATSTDTQYF
cdr3_nt: TGTGCCAGCAGCTTACTACTAGCGACTAGCACAGATACGCAGTATTTT

v_call: TRBV29-1
d_call: .
cdr3_length: 14
clone_size: once
j_call: TRBJ2-1
cdr3_aa: CSVEWRGARNEQFF
cdr3_nt: TGCAGCGTTGAGTGGAGGGGTGCGCGCAATGAGCAGTTCTTC

v_call: TRBV10-1
d_call: TRBD2
cdr3_length: 13
clone_size: .
j_call: TRBJ2-7
cdr3_aa: CASSESLAGDVSF
cdr3_nt: TGCGCCAGCAGTGAGTCCTTAGCGGGAGATGTGTCCTTC

v_call: TRBV19
d_call: TRBD1
cdr3_length: 17
clone_size: .
j_call: TRBJ2-7
cdr3_aa: CASSMPPGTGISYEQYF
cdr3_nt: TGTGCCAGTAGTATGCCCCCGGGGACAGGGATATCCTACGAGCAGTACTTC

v_call: TRBV5-1
d_call: .
cdr3_length: 16
clone_size: .
j_call: TRBJ2-5
cdr3_aa: CASSLMGGTGDETQYF
cdr3_nt: TGCGCCAGCAGCTTGATGGGAGGCACAGGGGACGAGACCCAGTACTTC

v_call: TRBV11-3
d_call: TRBD2
cdr3_length: 17
clone_size: .
j_call: TRBJ2-2
cdr3_aa: CAGSLDRGTTNTGELFF
cdr3_nt: TGTGCCGGCAGCTTAGACCGCGGGACTACCAACACCGGGGAGCTGTTTTTT

v_call: TRBV6-5
d_call: TRBD1
cdr3_length: 15
clone_size: .
j_call: TRBJ1-4
cdr3_aa: CASSSGTGNYEKLFF
cdr3_nt: TGTGCCAGCAGTTCCGGGACAGGCAATTATGAAAAACTGTTTTTT

v_call: TRBV4-3
d_call: .
cdr3_length: 14
clone_size: .
j_call: TRBJ2-1
cdr3_aa: CASSQGTARNEQFF
cdr3_nt: TGCGCCAGCAGCCAAGGGACAGCAAGGAATGAGCAGTTCTTC

v_call: TRBV7-3
d_call: TRBD1
cdr3_length: 14
clone_size: .
j_call: TRBJ2-3
cdr3_aa: CASSLTGGADTQYF
cdr3_nt: TGTGCCAGCAGTCTTACAGGGGGCGCGGATACGCAGTATTTT

v_call: TRBV27
d_call: TRBD1
cdr3_length: 14
clone_size: .
j_call: TRBJ2-1
cdr3_aa: CASSLKGQVYEQFF
cdr3_nt: TGTGCCAGCAGTTTAAAGGGACAGGTCTATGAGCAGTTCTTC

v_call: TRBV10-3
d_call: .
cdr3_length: 14
clone_size: .
j_call: TRBJ2-2
cdr3_aa: CAISDYLVTGELFF
cdr3_nt: TGTGCCATCAGTGACTACCTTGTTACCGGGGAGCTGTTTTTT

v_call: TRBV28
d_call: TRBD1
cdr3_length: 14
clone_size: .
j_call: TRBJ2-5
cdr3_aa: CASSLTGFGETQYF
cdr3_nt: TGTGCCAGCAGTTTGACAGGGTTCGGAGAGACCCAGTACTTC

v_call: TRBV7-2
d_call: .
cdr3_length: 15
clone_size: .
j_call: TRBJ2-5
cdr3_aa: CASSAGWASGETQYF
cdr3_nt: TGTGCCAGCAGCGCCGGCTGGGCGTCAGGGGAGACCCAGTACTTC

v_call: TRBV11-2
d_call: .
cdr3_length: 12
clone_size: .
j_call: TRBJ1-4
cdr3_aa: CASSATPGKLFF
cdr3_nt: TGTGCCAGCAGCGCTACCCCAGGAAAACTGTTTTTT

v_call: TRBV6-2/TRBV6-3
d_call: TRBD2
cdr3_length: 15
clone_size: .
j_call: TRBJ2-1
cdr3_aa: CASSLGGRSYNEQFF
cdr3_nt: TGTGCCAGCAGTTTGGGCGGGAGGTCCTACAATGAGCAGTTCTTC

v_call: TRBV9
d_call: .
cdr3_length: 14
clone_size: .
j_call: TRBJ1-1
cdr3_aa: CASKRDFMNTEAFF
cdr3_nt: TGTGCCAGCAAGAGGGATTTCATGAACACTGAAGCTTTCTTT

v_call: TRBV2
d_call: TRBD2
cdr3_length: 16
clone_size: .
j_call: TRBJ2-1
cdr3_aa: CASTPLASGADGEQFF
cdr3_nt: TGTGCCAGCACCCCACTGGCTAGCGGAGCAGACGGTGAGCAGTTCTTC

v_call: TRBV19
d_call: .
cdr3_length: 15
clone_size: .
j_call: TRBJ1-6
cdr3_aa: CASSMAGPYNSPLHF
cdr3_nt: TGTGCCAGTAGTATGGCGGGACCTTATAATTCACCCCTCCACTTT

v_call: TRBV11-2
d_call: .
cdr3_length: 17
clone_size: .
j_call: TRBJ2-7
cdr3_aa: CASSFAGAGAGAYEQYF
cdr3_nt: TGTGCCAGCAGCTTCGCGGGGGCCGGGGCGGGGGCCTACGAGCAGTACTTC

v_call: TRBV5-4
d_call: .
cdr3_length: 15
clone_size: .
j_call: TRBJ2-2
cdr3_aa: CASSSSRTATGELFF
cdr3_nt: TGTGCCAGCAGCTCGTCAAGGACAGCGACCGGGGAGCTGTTTTTT

v_call: TRBV2
d_call: .
cdr3_length: 12
clone_size: .
j_call: TRBJ2-3
cdr3_aa: CASSDRPAAQYF
cdr3_nt: TGTGCCAGCAGTGATAGGCCGGCGGCGCAGTATTTT

v_call: TRBV7-8
d_call: .
cdr3_length: 14
clone_size: few
j_call: TRBJ1-1
cdr3_aa: CASSSGTKNTEAFF
cdr3_nt: TGTGCCAGCAGCTCCGGGACAAAGAACACTGAAGCTTTCTTT

v_call: TRBV28
d_call: TRBD2
cdr3_length: 15
clone_size: .
j_call: TRBJ2-1
cdr3_aa: CASSRNSGRAGEQFF
cdr3_nt: TGTGCCAGCAGTAGGAATAGCGGGAGGGCCGGGGAGCAGTTCTTC

v_call: TRBV5-4
d_call: .
cdr3_length: 15
clone_size: .
j_call: TRBJ2-7
cdr3_aa: CASSPVGGGWYEQYF
cdr3_nt: TGTGCCAGCAGCCCGGTCGGGGGAGGATGGTACGAGCAGTACTTC

v_call: TRBV5-1
d_call: .
cdr3_length: 15
clone_size: .
j_call: TRBJ1-2
cdr3_aa: CASSSQGGLNYGYTF
cdr3_nt: TGCGCCAGCAGCTCACAGGGCGGACTCAACTATGGCTACACCTTC

v_call: TRBV5-4
d_call: .
cdr3_length: 17
clone_size: .
j_call: TRBJ1-2
cdr3_aa: CASRVGQGTLSNYGYTF
cdr3_nt: TGTGCCAGCAGGGTCGGGCAGGGCACTCTTTCTAACTATGGCTACACCTTC

v_call: TRBV19
d_call: TRBD1
cdr3_length: 16
clone_size: .
j_call: TRBJ2-2
cdr3_aa: CASHTGDRDRRSWLFF
cdr3_nt: TGTGCCAGTCATACCGGGGACAGGGACCGGAGGTCCTGGTTGTTTTTT

v_call: TRBV7-3
d_call: .
cdr3_length: 13
clone_size: many
j_call: TRBJ1-2
cdr3_aa: CAGNPGQNYGYTF
cdr3_nt: TGTGCCGGGAACCCGGGACAAAACTATGGCTACACCTTC

v_call: TRBV5-5
d_call: TRBD1
cdr3_length: 15
clone_size: .
j_call: TRBJ1-5
cdr3_aa: CASSLMGQIYQPQHF
cdr3_nt: TGTGCCAGCAGCTTGATGGGACAGATTTATCAGCCCCAGCATTTT

v_call: TRBV11-2
d_call: .
cdr3_length: 14
clone_size: .
j_call: TRBJ1-3
cdr3_aa: CASSLGPSGNTIYF
cdr3_nt: TGTGCCAGCAGCTTAGGGCCCTCTGGAAACACCATATATTTT